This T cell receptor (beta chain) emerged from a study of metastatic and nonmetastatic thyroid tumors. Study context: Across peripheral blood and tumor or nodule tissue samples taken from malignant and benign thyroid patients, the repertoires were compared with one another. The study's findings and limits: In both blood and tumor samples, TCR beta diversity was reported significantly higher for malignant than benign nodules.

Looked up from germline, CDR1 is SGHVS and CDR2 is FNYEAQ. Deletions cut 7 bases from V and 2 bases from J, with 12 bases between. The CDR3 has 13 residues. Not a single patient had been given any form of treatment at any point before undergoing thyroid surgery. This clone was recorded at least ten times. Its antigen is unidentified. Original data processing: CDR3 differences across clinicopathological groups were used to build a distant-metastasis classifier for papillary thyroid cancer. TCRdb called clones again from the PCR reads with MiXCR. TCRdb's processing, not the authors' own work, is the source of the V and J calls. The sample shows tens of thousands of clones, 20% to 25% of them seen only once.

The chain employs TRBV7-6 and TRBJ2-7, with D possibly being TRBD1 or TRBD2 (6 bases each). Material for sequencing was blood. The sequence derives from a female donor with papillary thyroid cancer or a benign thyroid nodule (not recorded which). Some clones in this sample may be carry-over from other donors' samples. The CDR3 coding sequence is TGTGCCAGCACCCTAGGGGGGCCCTACGAGCAGTACTTC. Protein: CASTLGGPYEQYF.